The 19 T cell receptor beta chains below were found in one sample sequenced in a study of T-cell reconstitution after alpha-beta-depleted transplantation in children. Using unique molecular identifiers, the investigators prepared the TCRbeta library. One entry per CDR3 protein results from TCRdb running MiXCR on the PCR reads. The data show under 75,000 distinct CDR3 sequences, 11% seen once. The sample was PBMCs, taken before TCRalphabeta/CD19-depleted stem cell transplant. These receptor sequences come from a boy aged 10-17 years with acute myeloid leukemia, due to receive a stem cell transplant.

This clonotype has at least ten counts. The chain recombines TRBV7-9 with TRBJ1-2; D uncertain. Germline values: CDR1 SEHNR, CDR2 FQNEAQ (reference sequence). The CDR3 contains 15 residues. V gave up 0 bases and J gave up 3 bases, with 11 bases separating them. CDR3 loop: CASSLALAADYGYTF. DNA of the CDR3: TGTGCCAGCAGCTTAGCGCTTGCGGCAGACTATGGCTACACCTTC.

This clonotype was detected many times. The V call is TRBV27, the J call TRBJ2-2; tentative D call: TRBD1 (5 bases). The CDR3 runs to 16 residues. Germline V gene lookup returns CDR1 MNHEY and CDR2 SMNVEV (reference sequence). Trimming removed 7 bases from V and 6 bases from J, with 21 bases in between. CDR3 sequence (DNA): TGTGCCAGCATTACCTTCGTCCGTAGGGGCCCCGGGGAGCTGTTTTTT. It specifies CASITFVRRGPGELFF.

This clonotype was recorded many times. CDR3 bases: TGTGCCACCAGCAGAGGAGACAGGGGGGAGACCCAGTACTTC. The encoded protein is CATSRGDRGETQYF. The chain carries TRBV15 and TRBJ2-5, with 9 positions matching TRBD1. CDR3 length: 14 residues. Losses at the gene ends were 1 base for V and 5 bases for J; bases not matched to a gene: 2. Germline-derived CDR1 and CDR2 are LNHNV and YYDKDF (reference sequence).

This clonotype appeared many times. This chain uses TRBV7-9 with TRBJ2-3; D possibly corresponds to TRBD1 (6 bases). Germline V gene sequence: CDR1 SEHNR, CDR2 FQNEAQ (reference sequence). The CDR3 runs to 14 residues. Deletions cut 1 base from V and 4 bases from J, with 9 bases between. For the CDR3, the DNA is TGTGCCAGCAGCTTAGGCAGGGGAGCAGATACGCAGTATTTT. It yields the protein CASSLGRGADTQYF.

This clonotype appeared many times. V usage is TRBV10-3 and J usage is TRBJ2-1; possibly TRBD2 for D (6 bases). Germline CDR1 and CDR2: ENHRY and SYGVKD. The V end was cut by 7 bases, the J end by 6 bases, with 10 bases between. The CDR3 consists of 12 residues. This CDR3 is CAINAGTNEQFF. The CDR3 DNA follows: TGTGCCATCAATGCGGGGACCAATGAGCAGTTCTTC.

This clonotype was observed at least ten times. The chain joins TRBV7-6 to TRBJ2-3, with D uncertain. CDR3 length: 15 amino acids. The V gene's germline CDR1 is SGHVS and CDR2 FNYEAQ. The germline V and J ends were trimmed by 3 bases and 3 bases, with 13 bases remaining between them. The CDR3 sequence is CASSFGRQWTDTQYF. DNA of the CDR3: TGTGCCAGCAGCTTTGGCCGACAATGGACAGATACGCAGTATTTT. The full variable domain, rest sourced from reference TRBV7-6 and TRBJ2-3, is GAGVSQSPRYKVTKRGQDVALRCDPISGHVSLYWYRQALGQGPEFLTYFNYEAQQDKSGLPNDRFSAERPEGSISTLTIQRTEQRDSAMYRCASSFGRQWTDTQYFGPGTRLTVL.

This clonotype was detected ten times or more. CDR3 residues: CASSLDGAGSTNEKLFF. DNA for the CDR3: TGCGCCAGCAGCCTGGACGGGGCAGGGTCGACTAATGAAAAACTGTTTTTT. The chain uses TRBV5-1 and TRBJ1-4; perhaps TRBD1 as D (5 bases). This CDR3 is built from 17 residues. CDR1 SGHRS and CDR2 YFSETQ come from the germline V gene. Deletions cut 4 bases from V and 2 bases from J, with 18 bases between.

This clonotype was counted at least ten times. J is TRBJ2-2 and V is TRBV5-1; TRBD2 aligns across 9 bases. This CDR3 region has 19 residues. The germline gives CDR1 SGHRS, CDR2 YFSETQ. Unmatched junction bases numbered 14, after V lost 4 bases and J lost 1 base. CDR3 coding DNA: TGCGCCAGCAGCCTTAAACCGGGACTAGCAATGGGGAACACCGGGGAGCTGTTTTTT. Its translation is CASSLKPGLAMGNTGELFF.

In the case of this clonotype: Possible read error: a much larger clone is one base away. V and J are TRBV6-6 and TRBJ2-5; no clear D gene. Germline loops: CDR1 MNHNY, CDR2 SVGAGI (reference sequence). This CDR3 spans 13 amino acids. With 4 bases removed from V and 5 bases from J, the gap between germline ends came to 11 bases. The DNA for the CDR3 is TGTGCCAGCAGTTGGACGGGCTGGGAGACCCAGTACTTC. Its protein is CASSWTGWETQYF.

The table lists this clonotype with a few counts. V gene TRBV14 combines with J gene TRBJ2-4; D is possibly TRBD2 (6 bases). Germline assignment: CDR1 SGHDN and CDR2 FVKESK. The CDR3 has 12 amino acids. The V gene lost 3 bases and the J gene lost 8 bases, with 8 bases spanning the gap. CDR3 DNA: TGTGCCAGCAGCCAGGGGGGACACATTCAGTACTTC. Protein sequence: CASSQGGHIQYF.

In DNA form, the CDR3 reads TGTGCCAGTAGTTTTTTACCGGGACTACAGTACTTC. Protein product: CASSFLPGLQYF. V is TRBV19 and J is TRBJ2-5; 7 nucleotides agree with TRBD2. Trimming at V came to 5 bases and at J to 11 bases, leaving 8 bases not matched to a gene. The CDR3 is made up of 12 amino acids. Germline V gene lookup returns CDR1 LNHDA and CDR2 SQIVND (reference sequence). Supplemented by reference TRBV19 and TRBJ2-5, the full variable domain reads DGGITQSPKYLFRKEGQNVTLSCEQNLNHDAMYWYRQDPGQGLRLIYYSQIVNDFQKGDIAEGYSVSREKKESFPLTVTSAQKNPTAFYLCASSFLPGLQYFGPGTRLLVL.

V and J are TRBV24-1 and TRBJ2-7; D remains ambiguous. CDR1 KGHDR and CDR2 SFDVKD come from the germline V gene. This CDR3 comprises 16 residues. Trimming cost V 7 bases and J 4 bases, with 22 bases left between them. The CDR3: CATSDPDIPGVYEQYF. Written as DNA, the CDR3 is TGTGCCACCAGCGACCCTGACATCCCAGGTGTGTACGAGCAGTACTTC.

Many counts were recorded for this clonotype. The chain is built from TRBV5-1 and TRBJ2-3; 8 positions match TRBD2. J lost 1 base, V lost 0 bases, and 7 bases had no gene match. The germline V gene encodes CDR1 SGHRS and CDR2 YFSETQ. The CDR3 sequence is 17 residues long. The CDR3 here is CASSLELRSGGTDTQYF. DNA for the CDR3: TGCGCCAGCAGCTTGGAACTACGTAGCGGGGGCACAGATACGCAGTATTTT.

This clonotype was found many times. This chain uses TRBV28 with TRBJ2-3; TRBD1 matches at 12 bases. Germline V gene lookup returns CDR1 MDHEN and CDR2 SYDVKM. CDR3 size: 15 residues. V was pared by 6 bases and J by 9 bases, with 10 bases of the junction left unmatched. The CDR3 region has the DNA TGTGCCAGCAGCCCCACCGGGACAGGGGGCCGGACGCAGTATTTT. Its protein is CASSPTGTGGRTQYF.

The rearrangement links TRBV7-2 to TRBJ2-7; 7 nucleotides line up with TRBD1. Germline loops: CDR1 SGHTA, CDR2 FQGNSA. V shed 5 bases and J 4 bases; nucleotides not matched to a gene: 2. This CDR3 is built from 12 residues. The CDR3 sequence: CASSAGGYEQYF. In nucleotides, the CDR3 is TGTGCCAGCAGCGCAGGGGGTTACGAGCAGTACTTC.

This clonotype showed up many times. The chain has TRBV7-2 and TRBJ1-6; D ambiguous. The length of the CDR3 is 17 residues. V lost 4 bases and J lost 0, with 13 bases in between. Germline V lookup: CDR1 SGHTA, CDR2 FQGNSA. This CDR3 reads CASSSRGGGSYNSPLHF. The CDR3 region has the DNA TGTGCCAGCAGCTCCCGGGGAGGTGGCTCCTATAATTCACCCCTCCACTTT. Full variable domain (rest looked up from reference TRBV7-2 and TRBJ1-6): GAGVSQSPSNKVTEKGKDVELRCDPISGHTALYWYRQSLGQGLEFLIYFQGNSAPDKSGLPSDRFSAERTGGSVSTLTIQRTQQEDSAVYLCASSSRGGGSYNSPLHFGNGTRLTVT.

This clonotype has a handful of counts. The chain carries TRBV7-9 and TRBJ2-2; no clear D. This CDR3 comprises 16 residues. Germline V CDR1 and CDR2: SEHNR, FQNEAQ (reference sequence). The ends were cut back, 5 bases at V and 2 bases at J, with 15 bases in the middle. CDR3: CASSLLWRRNTGELFF. CDR3 coding DNA: TGTGCCAGCAGCCTCCTTTGGCGACGAAACACCGGGGAGCTGTTTTTT. The variable domain in full, completed from reference TRBV7-9 and TRBJ2-2, reads DTGVSQNPRHKITKRGQNVTFRCDPISEHNRLYWYRQTLGQGPEFLTYFQNEAQLEKSRLLSDRFSAERPKGSFSTLEIQRTEQGDSAMYLCASSLLWRRNTGELFFGEGSRLTVL.

This clonotype was found a few times. The rearrangement links TRBV20-1 to TRBJ1-5; D unclear. The V gene lost 1 base and the J gene lost 0 bases, with 10 bases spanning the gap. Germline CDR1 reads DFQATT; CDR2 reads SNEGSKA (reference sequence). The CDR3 covers 15 residues. The CDR3 DNA reads as TGCAGTGCTAGAGGACATCACCATAGCAATCAGCCCCAGCATTTT. Protein product: CSARGHHHSNQPQHF.

Only one count was recorded for this clonotype. A much larger clone lies one base from this, so it may be a read error. J is TRBJ2-1 and V is TRBV6-1, with D possibly matching TRBD2 (6 bases). The V and J ends lost 6 bases and 8 bases respectively, with 14 bases between them. Germline CDR1 reads MNHNS; CDR2 reads SASEGT. The length of the CDR3 is 13 residues. CDR3 bases: TGTGCCAGCAGGGGGGTGGGGGGTGATGAGCAGTTCTTC. It translates to CASRGVGGDEQFF.